Each of the 21 T cell receptor beta chains below was sequenced from the same sample in a study of T cell clonality in common variable immunodeficiency. Study-level results: Common variable immunodeficiency TCR beta sequences reportedly had fewer deletions and N-nucleotide insertions.

Their cognate antigens are unknown. Sequencing used immunoSEQ multiplex PCR; TCRdb keeps in-frame clones, though not all of them. The sample shows thousands of clones, none of them appearing just once. The sample consisted of peripheral blood mononuclear cells. The receptors originated from a human donor with common variable immunodeficiency.

This clone is medium-sized in the sample. The read stops 3 residues short of the end of the CDR3; the missing end is completed from the germline J gene. The chain links TRBV5-6 to TRBJ2-7; D unresolved. CDR3 length: 14 residues. Deletions cut 2 bases from V and 2 bases from J, with 11 bases between. Germline V gene lookup returns CDR1 SGHDT and CDR2 YYEEEE. CDR3 in amino acids: CASSFENSPYEQYF. The sequenced CDR3 bases are TGTGCCAGCAGCTTCGAAAACAGTCCCTACGAG. The full variable domain, completed using reference TRBV5-6 and TRBJ2-7, is DAGVTQSPTHLIKTRGQQVTLRCSPKSGHDTVSWYQQALGQGPQFIFQYYEEEERQRGNFPDRFSGHQFPNYSSELNVNALLLGDSALYLCASSFENSPYEQYFGPGTRLTVT.

This clone was recorded a few times. The CDR3 bases that were read are TGTGCCAGCTCACCAGAGGCCCAGGGGAGGGTCTATGGC. This codes for CASSPEAQGRVYG. The entire CDR3 is CASSPEAQGRVYGYTF. The chain combines TRBV18 with TRBJ1-2, with a possible D match to TRBD1 (6 bases). The observed sequence ends 3 residues before the CDR3 terminus, with the missing tail filled in from the germline J gene. Germline V lookup: CDR1 KGHSH, CDR2 LQKENI. Trimming removed 2 bases from V and 4 bases from J, with 17 bases in between. The CDR3 loop spans 16 amino acids. Together with reference TRBV18 and TRBJ1-2, the CDR3 gives the full variable domain: NAGVMQNPRHLVRRRGQEARLRCSPMKGHSHVYWYRQLPEEGLKFMVYLQKENIIDESGMPKERFSAEFPKEGPSILRIQQVVRGDSAAYFCASSPEAQGRVYGYTFGSGTRLTVV.

About this clone itself: The read halts 3 residues ahead of the CDR3 end, with the missing end drawn from the germline J gene. The rearrangement uses TRBV19 and TRBJ1-4, with no clear D. The V gene lost 1 base and the J gene lost 5 bases, with 8 bases spanning the gap. CDR1 and CDR2 (germline): LNHDA, SQIVND (reference sequence). This CDR3 is 14 amino acids long. The covered CDR3 bases are TGTGCCAGTAGTATAGGACACCTAAATGAAAAA. This translates into CASSIGHLNEK. The entire CDR3 sequence reads CASSIGHLNEKLFF.

With respect to this clone: The CDR3 end lies 3 residues beyond the end of the read and is filled in from the germline J gene. The genes are TRBV19 and TRBJ1-6; 8 bases are a match to TRBD1. CDR1 is LNHDA, CDR2 SQIVND, per germline (reference sequence). The ends lost 2 bases at V and 8 bases at J; junction bases unmatched: 2. The CDR3 spans 14 residues. The CDR3 sequence is CASSISGGDSPLHF. The CDR3 bases that were read are TGTGCCAGTAGTATATCAGGGGGCGATTCACCC.

This clone was counted only a few times. The read comes to an end 3 residues before the CDR3 does, leaving the germline J gene to fill in the end. The gene calls are TRBV6-1 and TRBJ2-1; D ambiguous. Trimming removed 3 bases at V and 6 bases at J, with 12 bases between. This CDR3 is built from 14 residues. The V gene's germline CDR1 is MNHNS and CDR2 SASEGT. The DNA read from the CDR3 is TGTGCCAGCAGTGACGCCGTCCTAGGCAATGAG. Translation gives CASSDAVLGNE. The entire CDR3 protein reads CASSDAVLGNEQFF.

Note on this clone: The DNA ends 3 residues before the CDR3 does, and the rest of the CDR3 is filled in from the germline J gene. This chain connects TRBV5-6 to TRBJ2-7; D is perhaps TRBD2 (5 bases). V lost 0 bases, J lost 3 bases, and 7 bases lay in between. Germline V gene lookup returns CDR1 SGHDT and CDR2 YYEEEE. CDR3 length: 13 residues. The CDR3 is CASSLERSYEQYF. The part of the CDR3 DNA that was read is TGTGCCAGCAGCTTGGAGCGGAGCTACGAG.

This clone is medium-sized in the sample. The sequenced fragment ends 3 residues before the CDR3 boundary, so the rest is inferred from the germline J gene. The chain uses TRBV19 and TRBJ1-5, with a tentative D call TRBD1 (6 bases). The CDR3 runs to 15 residues. V lost 7 bases, J lost 0 bases, and 13 bases lay in between. Germline loops: CDR1 LNHDA, CDR2 SQIVND (reference sequence). CDR3 in amino acids: CASITDSGSNQPQHF. The sequenced CDR3 bases are TGTGCCAGTATAACGGACAGCGGTAGCAATCAGCCC.

Turning to this clone: The observed sequence ends 3 residues before the CDR3 terminus, with the missing tail filled in from the germline J gene. The J gene is TRBJ2-2, the V gene TRBV2; D gene uncertain. The germline V gene has CDR1 SNHLY and CDR2 FYNNEI. Trimming removed 4 bases at V and 7 bases at J, with 7 bases between. This CDR3 has 12 amino acids. CDR3 DNA (partial): TGTGCCAGCAGTGCGTTCAGCGGGGAG. It codes for CASSAFSGE. The entire CDR3 is CASSAFSGELFF.

The sample holds many counts of this clone. CDR3 residues: CASSSSKPGQRFTDTQYF. The DNA read from the CDR3 is TGCGCCAGCAGCTCCTCTAAACCGGGACAGAGGTTCACAGATACG. J is TRBJ2-3 and V is TRBV4-1; 7 nucleotides line up with TRBD1. The observed sequence ends 3 residues before the CDR3 terminus, with the missing tail filled in from the germline J gene. V dropped 5 bases and J dropped 2; count of bases not matched to a gene: 16. CDR3 length: 18 amino acids. CDR1 and CDR2 (germline): MGHRA, YSYEKL.

With respect to this clone: With the read ending 3 residues before the CDR3 end, the germline J gene is used to fill in that end. The chain recombines TRBV29-1 with TRBJ2-5; TRBD2 might be the D (5 bases). With 7 bases removed from V and 2 bases from J, the gap between germline ends came to 11 bases. From germline, CDR1 is SQVTM and CDR2 ANQGSEA. CDR3 length: 12 amino acids. CDR3 DNA (partial): TGCAGCGCCGTGAGGGCACAAGAGACC. Encoded protein: CSAVRAQET. The entire CDR3 sequence reads CSAVRAQETQYF.

Incomplete CDR3 DNA: TGTGCCAGTAGTATTACCGCACGCGGGACAGGGTCCTACGAG. This encodes CASSITARGTGSYE. The whole CDR3 is CASSITARGTGSYEQYF. The rearrangement links TRBV19 to TRBJ2-7; the match to TRBD1 covers 9 bases. The observed sequence ends 3 residues before the CDR3 terminus, with the missing tail filled in from the germline J gene. The germline gives CDR1 LNHDA, CDR2 SQIVND (reference sequence). The CDR3 consists of 17 residues. The trim removed 3 bases at V and 1 base at J, leaving 10 bases unmatched.

This clone is judged medium-sized. The read comes to an end 3 residues before the CDR3 does, leaving the germline J gene to fill in the end. V is TRBV5-1 and J is TRBJ1-1; D uncertain. Germline V gene sequence: CDR1 SGHRS, CDR2 YFSETQ. The CDR3 is 15 residues long. V dropped 0 bases and J dropped 1 base, with 10 bases sitting between them. The CDR3 sequence is CASSLAVAENTEAFF. Incomplete CDR3 DNA: TGCGCCAGCAGCTTGGCAGTGGCCGAGAACACTGAA. The complete variable domain, with remaining parts taken from reference TRBV5-1 and TRBJ1-1, reads KAGVTQTPRYLIKTRGQQVTLSCSPISGHRSVSWYQQTPGQGLQFLFEYFSETQRNKGNFPGRFSGRQFSNSRSEMNVSTLELGDSALYLCASSLAVAENTEAFFGQGTRLTVV.

This clone was observed many times. The read stops 3 residues short of the end of the CDR3; the missing end is completed from the germline J gene. This sequence joins TRBV10-3 and TRBJ2-7; TRBD1 matches at 8 bases. V gave up 5 bases and J gave up 5 bases; unmatched junction bases: 2. This CDR3 region has 12 residues. Germline CDR1 ENHRY, CDR2 SYGVKD. The CDR3: CAISKDRDEQYF. CDR3 DNA, as far as it was read: TGTGCCATCAGTAAGGACAGGGACGAG.

This clone was counted ten times or more. The read ends 3 residues before the CDR3 terminus; that terminus is restored from the germline J gene. The J gene is TRBJ2-3, the V gene TRBV10-3, with 13 bases aligning to TRBD2. Germline CDR1 and CDR2: ENHRY and SYGVKD. Unmatched junction bases numbered 3, after V lost 6 bases and J lost 3 bases. CDR3 length: 15 amino acids. The CDR3 protein is CAIRRTSGSTDTQYF. The sequenced CDR3 bases are TGTGCCATCAGACGGACTAGCGGGAGTACAGATACG.

This clone is judged medium-sized. The read terminates 3 residues before the CDR3 end, so the remaining end is supplied by the germline J gene. This rearrangement joins TRBV5-1 to TRBJ2-7; 7 positions agree with TRBD1. V trimming: 5 bases; J trimming: 3 bases; junction bases outside the gene matches: 17. The germline gives CDR1 SGHRS, CDR2 YFSETQ. The CDR3 is 17 residues long. The CDR3 sequence: CASSQLVDRATNYEQYF. CDR3 DNA, as far as it was read: TGCGCCAGCAGTCAGCTTGTCGACAGGGCGACAAACTACGAG.

This clone was picked up many times. The CDR3 goes on 3 residues after the read ends, and that part is filled in from the germline J gene. The chain couples TRBV7-9 to TRBJ1-1, with unresolved D. CDR1 SEHNR and CDR2 FQNEAQ come from the germline V gene (reference sequence). CDR3 length: 13 residues. V lost 0 bases to trimming and J lost 5 bases, with 7 bases between them. Partial CDR3 DNA: TGTGCCAGCAGCTTAGCCATAGATACTGAA. Protein sequence: CASSLAIDTE. The complete CDR3 sequence is CASSLAIDTEAFF.

In this sample, this clone turned up many times. CDR3 bases read: TGTGCCAGCAGCCCGGGGACAGTCTCACCC. Amino acids: CASSPGTVSP. The CDR3, in full, reads CASSPGTVSPLHF. The V and J genes are TRBV7-2 and TRBJ1-6, with 7 bases matching TRBD1. The read ends 3 residues early relative to the CDR3; the germline J gene fills the gap. The V segment lost 5 bases and the J segment 10 bases; nucleotides outside the gene matches: 5. The germline CDR1 and CDR2 sequences are SGHTA and FQGNSA. The CDR3 is 13 amino acids.

A word on this clone: The observed sequence ends 3 residues before the CDR3 terminus, with the missing tail filled in from the germline J gene. The chain employs TRBV7-9 and TRBJ2-5; no firm D call. The CDR3 contains 15 residues. The V end lost 3 bases, the J end lost 5 bases, and 16 bases lay between the germline ends. Germline CDR1 reads SEHNR; CDR2 reads FQNEAQ (reference sequence). The DNA read from the CDR3 is TGTGCCAGCAGCTTCAATCTTGGCGGCGCGGAGACC. As protein: CASSFNLGGAET. The whole CDR3 protein is CASSFNLGGAETQYF.

This clone was recorded at least ten times. The read falls 3 residues short of the CDR3 end, and the missing part is taken from the germline J gene. V usage is TRBV7-2 and J usage is TRBJ2-5, with D hard to call. V shed 5 bases and J shed 6 bases, with 10 bases lying between them. Looked up from germline, CDR1 is SGHTA and CDR2 is FQGNSA. This CDR3 is 12 amino acids long. The CDR3 bases that were read are TGTGCCAGCAGCCTACTACTGAAGACC. This sequence encodes CASSLLLKT. The complete CDR3 reads CASSLLLKTQYF.

In its sample, this clone was seen many times. The read falls 3 residues short of the CDR3 end, and the missing part is taken from the germline J gene. The chain uses TRBV4-2 and TRBJ1-4, with TRBD1 matching over 9 bases. The CDR3 covers 15 residues. Germline V gene data show CDR1 as LGHNA and CDR2 as YNFKEQ. V shed 5 bases and J 5 bases; nucleotides not matched to a gene: 6. Here the CDR3 reads CASSVRGTGNEKLFF. Incomplete CDR3 DNA: TGTGCCAGCAGCGTAAGGGGGACAGGGAATGAAAAA.

This clone came up many times. The CDR3 extends 3 residues past the end of the read, so its final part is completed from the germline J gene. This chain joins TRBV18 and TRBJ1-2; D perhaps matches TRBD1 (5 bases). The CDR3 has 13 residues. Germline lookup yields CDR1 KGHSH and CDR2 LQKENI. The sequenced CDR3 bases are TGTGCCAGCTCACCCAGGGATTTTTGGGGC. Amino acid sequence: CASSPRDFWG. The entire CDR3 reads CASSPRDFWGYTF.